The present T cell receptor beta chain was sequenced within a study of blood T cell repertoires in COVID-19 (TCRdb year 2020). Concerning the study at large: Samples covering the acute and convalescent phases of COVID-19 were provided by collaborators in the United States, Italy and Spain. The material from the prospective study consisted of cDNA or gDNA derived from T cells, B-cell-depleted T cells, or PBMCs. The dataset comprised deeply sampled blood TCRbeta repertoires from subjects exposed to, actively infected with, or recovered from COVID-19. The repertoires were made available in a free public database intended to serve as a resource for research on the immune response to SARS-CoV-2. Samples came from the ongoing ImmuneRACE study (first 160 participants) plus 1,254 subjects from 6 global collaborators. Sample metadata almost always included a de-identified subject ID, COVID-19 status, age in years and sex. Where available, HLA class I and class II types were taken from metadata supplied by the sample provider and were not determined by assay-based typing. Findings and caveats that apply to the study as a whole: How much clinical and demographic metadata was included differed by source and by participant, and the metadata was provided uncurated.

The immunoSEQ Assay, a bias-controlled multiplex PCR, was used to amplify TCRbeta CDR3 regions from genomic DNA. The source study handled its data this way. Nucleated cell counts per sample were estimated from amplification of reference gene primers within the assay. Sequence reads were collapsed and filtered to measure the absolute abundance of every unique TCRbeta CDR3 rearrangement. For each sample, productive Simpson clonality was calculated as the square root of Simpson's diversity index over productive rearrangements. TCRdb re-hosts the immuneACCESS table, in-frame sequences only. Its copies lack some clones; in the studies checked, an unresolved V gene accounts for under half of them, and the cause for the rest is not known. V and J calls and clone size come straight from that table; D and trimming were deduced from the DNA. The sample table records 20,000 to 25,000 clones; 90% of these occur just once. The ten most abundant clones make up about 18% of the sample.

Collaborating institutions collected whole blood in K2EDTA tubes following their own protocols. For TCRbeta analysis, collaborator samples were shipped as frozen whole blood, as isolated PBMCs, or as DNA extracted from either sample type. A note on this clone: Its antigen remains undetermined. Base quality data are lacking; no much larger clone is found one base away.

Sequencing was done on a sample of peripheral blood. The source of this sequence is a human donor in a cohort sampled during active COVID-19.

The bases read TGTGCCAGCAGTTACTATCGGCGGGGCGGGTATGGCTACACCTTC. It specifies CASSYYRRGGYGYTF. The rearranged segments are TRBV6-5 and TRBJ1-2; possibly the D gene is TRBD1, per 5 matching bases. V is cut by 1 base and J by 5 bases, and the space between the germline ends is 14 bases. The cysteine opens and the phenylalanine closes a CDR3 of 15 amino acids. This entry keeps only the CDR3 DNA: 45 bases, framed from base 1. CDR1 and CDR2 were assigned from the germline V gene as MNHEY and SVGAGI.